Below, one TCR beta chain is given with its context. What antigen it recognizes has not been identified. No quality values exist for individual bases; no much larger clone is one base distant. Counted from cysteine to phenylalanine, this CDR3 has 14 amino acids. Left in the record is the CDR3 DNA by itself, 42 bases read in frame from the first base. Trimming removed 6 bases from V and 2 bases from J, leaving 11 bases between the germline ends. Via the germline V gene, CDR1 is SGHTA and CDR2 FQGNSA. The sample originates from a study of blood T cells in healthy people across ages (dated by TCRdb to between 2014 and 2017). Looking at the study overall: In model experiments, template switching captured about one uniquely barcoded TCR beta cDNA molecule for every two T cells. Using deep sequencing normalized with unique cDNA molecular identifiers, the study measured how TCR beta repertoire diversity changes with age. The donors were split into four age groups: young (average 16 years), middle-aged (over 35), aged (approximately 59) and long-lived (over 75). To avoid experimental bias, donors of different ages were spread randomly across the sequencing lanes. The study analyzed two additional independent replicas of 1 million unique cDNA reads from the same blood draw for two donors, one aged 18 to 30 and one aged 80 or older.

Donors were 35 to 40 systemically healthy Caucasian individuals from Russia aged roughly 6 to 90 years. Ten milliliters of peripheral blood were drawn from each donor into EDTA-treated Vacutainer tubes. Ficoll-Paque density-gradient centrifugation was used to isolate PBMCs, with at least 7 million obtained per sample. Total RNA, at least 6 micrograms per sample, was extracted from PBMCs with Trizol reagent. For every donor, an aliquot of PBMCs went through flow cytometry to measure the percentages of naive CD45RAhigh/CD27high T cells. What the authors observed across the whole study: Total diversity estimates from one million sequenced T cells were considered lower bounds and underestimates. Observed TCR beta diversity per million T cells fell roughly linearly with age, and a significant reduction was already apparent by age around 36. Since profiling was done on bulk unsorted PBMCs, naive and antigen-experienced compartments could not be conclusively compared. Compared with the aged group, the long-lived group had more naive CD4+ T cells, fewer expanded clones and increased TCR diversity, suggesting age selection. The CMV infection status of donors was not known, potentially confounding age-related changes in expanded clonotypes. There was a strong correlation between observed TCR beta diversity and the percentage of naive T cells measured by flow cytometry.

The library was obtained by 5' RACE. A second PCR of about 7 to 12 cycles was run with a J-beta primer mix and a sample-barcoded 5' primer. Each TCR beta cDNA molecule received a unique molecular identifier from a template-switch 5' adaptor carrying 12 random nucleotides. At least 2.5 million CDR3-containing paired-end reads were obtained from each sample. First-strand cDNA was synthesized from all RNA with the Mint cDNA synthesis kit, primed by a TRBC-specific oligonucleotide. All cDNA was treated with uracil-DNA glycosylase and then went through a first 18-cycle PCR with the universal primers M1SS and BC2_uni_R. Per the source publication's procedure: Normalization of each sample was performed by random selection of 1 million high-quality reads, each carrying a distinct molecular identifier. Reads sharing molecular identifiers were discarded rather than binned into consensus sequences. MiTCR, run with a Q25 quality threshold and the strictest error-elimination algorithm, handled CDR3 identification, clonotype clustering and error correction. A nonparametric unseen species model with Euler transformation was used to estimate lower-bound total TCR beta diversity. TCRdb redid the processing of the public reads, applying fastp at Q25 and MiXCR, and retained in-frame beta chains. CDR3 protein duplicates are merged, each entry listing the most common genes and DNA. It is TCRdb's table, rather than the study itself, that gives the V and J calls and clone size. Here the sample has roughly 1.9 million distinct CDR3 sequences; around 42% occur a single time. The ten largest clones capture roughly 23% of the sample.

This TCR derives from a human donor in good health. Sequenced: blood. This chain joins TRBV7-2 to TRBJ1-5, with the D gene too uncertain to name. CDR3 sequence: CASSLQPGNQPQHF. The DNA reads as follows: TGTGCCAGCAGTTTACAGCCGGGCAATCAGCCCCAGCATTTT.